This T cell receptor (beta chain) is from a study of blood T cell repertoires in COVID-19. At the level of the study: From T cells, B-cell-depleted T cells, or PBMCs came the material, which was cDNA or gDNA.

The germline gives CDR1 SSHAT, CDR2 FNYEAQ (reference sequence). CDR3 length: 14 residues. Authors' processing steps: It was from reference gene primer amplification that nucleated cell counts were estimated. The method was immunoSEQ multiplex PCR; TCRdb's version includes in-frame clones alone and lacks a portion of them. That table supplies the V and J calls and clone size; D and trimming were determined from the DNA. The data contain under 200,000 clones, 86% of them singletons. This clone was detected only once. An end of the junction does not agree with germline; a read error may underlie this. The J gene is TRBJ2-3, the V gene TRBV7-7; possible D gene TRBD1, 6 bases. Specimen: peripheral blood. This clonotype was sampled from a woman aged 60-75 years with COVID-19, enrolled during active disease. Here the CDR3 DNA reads TGTGCTAGCAGCCCCGAGGGGACAAGGGATACGCAGTATTTT. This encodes CASSPEGTRDTQYF.